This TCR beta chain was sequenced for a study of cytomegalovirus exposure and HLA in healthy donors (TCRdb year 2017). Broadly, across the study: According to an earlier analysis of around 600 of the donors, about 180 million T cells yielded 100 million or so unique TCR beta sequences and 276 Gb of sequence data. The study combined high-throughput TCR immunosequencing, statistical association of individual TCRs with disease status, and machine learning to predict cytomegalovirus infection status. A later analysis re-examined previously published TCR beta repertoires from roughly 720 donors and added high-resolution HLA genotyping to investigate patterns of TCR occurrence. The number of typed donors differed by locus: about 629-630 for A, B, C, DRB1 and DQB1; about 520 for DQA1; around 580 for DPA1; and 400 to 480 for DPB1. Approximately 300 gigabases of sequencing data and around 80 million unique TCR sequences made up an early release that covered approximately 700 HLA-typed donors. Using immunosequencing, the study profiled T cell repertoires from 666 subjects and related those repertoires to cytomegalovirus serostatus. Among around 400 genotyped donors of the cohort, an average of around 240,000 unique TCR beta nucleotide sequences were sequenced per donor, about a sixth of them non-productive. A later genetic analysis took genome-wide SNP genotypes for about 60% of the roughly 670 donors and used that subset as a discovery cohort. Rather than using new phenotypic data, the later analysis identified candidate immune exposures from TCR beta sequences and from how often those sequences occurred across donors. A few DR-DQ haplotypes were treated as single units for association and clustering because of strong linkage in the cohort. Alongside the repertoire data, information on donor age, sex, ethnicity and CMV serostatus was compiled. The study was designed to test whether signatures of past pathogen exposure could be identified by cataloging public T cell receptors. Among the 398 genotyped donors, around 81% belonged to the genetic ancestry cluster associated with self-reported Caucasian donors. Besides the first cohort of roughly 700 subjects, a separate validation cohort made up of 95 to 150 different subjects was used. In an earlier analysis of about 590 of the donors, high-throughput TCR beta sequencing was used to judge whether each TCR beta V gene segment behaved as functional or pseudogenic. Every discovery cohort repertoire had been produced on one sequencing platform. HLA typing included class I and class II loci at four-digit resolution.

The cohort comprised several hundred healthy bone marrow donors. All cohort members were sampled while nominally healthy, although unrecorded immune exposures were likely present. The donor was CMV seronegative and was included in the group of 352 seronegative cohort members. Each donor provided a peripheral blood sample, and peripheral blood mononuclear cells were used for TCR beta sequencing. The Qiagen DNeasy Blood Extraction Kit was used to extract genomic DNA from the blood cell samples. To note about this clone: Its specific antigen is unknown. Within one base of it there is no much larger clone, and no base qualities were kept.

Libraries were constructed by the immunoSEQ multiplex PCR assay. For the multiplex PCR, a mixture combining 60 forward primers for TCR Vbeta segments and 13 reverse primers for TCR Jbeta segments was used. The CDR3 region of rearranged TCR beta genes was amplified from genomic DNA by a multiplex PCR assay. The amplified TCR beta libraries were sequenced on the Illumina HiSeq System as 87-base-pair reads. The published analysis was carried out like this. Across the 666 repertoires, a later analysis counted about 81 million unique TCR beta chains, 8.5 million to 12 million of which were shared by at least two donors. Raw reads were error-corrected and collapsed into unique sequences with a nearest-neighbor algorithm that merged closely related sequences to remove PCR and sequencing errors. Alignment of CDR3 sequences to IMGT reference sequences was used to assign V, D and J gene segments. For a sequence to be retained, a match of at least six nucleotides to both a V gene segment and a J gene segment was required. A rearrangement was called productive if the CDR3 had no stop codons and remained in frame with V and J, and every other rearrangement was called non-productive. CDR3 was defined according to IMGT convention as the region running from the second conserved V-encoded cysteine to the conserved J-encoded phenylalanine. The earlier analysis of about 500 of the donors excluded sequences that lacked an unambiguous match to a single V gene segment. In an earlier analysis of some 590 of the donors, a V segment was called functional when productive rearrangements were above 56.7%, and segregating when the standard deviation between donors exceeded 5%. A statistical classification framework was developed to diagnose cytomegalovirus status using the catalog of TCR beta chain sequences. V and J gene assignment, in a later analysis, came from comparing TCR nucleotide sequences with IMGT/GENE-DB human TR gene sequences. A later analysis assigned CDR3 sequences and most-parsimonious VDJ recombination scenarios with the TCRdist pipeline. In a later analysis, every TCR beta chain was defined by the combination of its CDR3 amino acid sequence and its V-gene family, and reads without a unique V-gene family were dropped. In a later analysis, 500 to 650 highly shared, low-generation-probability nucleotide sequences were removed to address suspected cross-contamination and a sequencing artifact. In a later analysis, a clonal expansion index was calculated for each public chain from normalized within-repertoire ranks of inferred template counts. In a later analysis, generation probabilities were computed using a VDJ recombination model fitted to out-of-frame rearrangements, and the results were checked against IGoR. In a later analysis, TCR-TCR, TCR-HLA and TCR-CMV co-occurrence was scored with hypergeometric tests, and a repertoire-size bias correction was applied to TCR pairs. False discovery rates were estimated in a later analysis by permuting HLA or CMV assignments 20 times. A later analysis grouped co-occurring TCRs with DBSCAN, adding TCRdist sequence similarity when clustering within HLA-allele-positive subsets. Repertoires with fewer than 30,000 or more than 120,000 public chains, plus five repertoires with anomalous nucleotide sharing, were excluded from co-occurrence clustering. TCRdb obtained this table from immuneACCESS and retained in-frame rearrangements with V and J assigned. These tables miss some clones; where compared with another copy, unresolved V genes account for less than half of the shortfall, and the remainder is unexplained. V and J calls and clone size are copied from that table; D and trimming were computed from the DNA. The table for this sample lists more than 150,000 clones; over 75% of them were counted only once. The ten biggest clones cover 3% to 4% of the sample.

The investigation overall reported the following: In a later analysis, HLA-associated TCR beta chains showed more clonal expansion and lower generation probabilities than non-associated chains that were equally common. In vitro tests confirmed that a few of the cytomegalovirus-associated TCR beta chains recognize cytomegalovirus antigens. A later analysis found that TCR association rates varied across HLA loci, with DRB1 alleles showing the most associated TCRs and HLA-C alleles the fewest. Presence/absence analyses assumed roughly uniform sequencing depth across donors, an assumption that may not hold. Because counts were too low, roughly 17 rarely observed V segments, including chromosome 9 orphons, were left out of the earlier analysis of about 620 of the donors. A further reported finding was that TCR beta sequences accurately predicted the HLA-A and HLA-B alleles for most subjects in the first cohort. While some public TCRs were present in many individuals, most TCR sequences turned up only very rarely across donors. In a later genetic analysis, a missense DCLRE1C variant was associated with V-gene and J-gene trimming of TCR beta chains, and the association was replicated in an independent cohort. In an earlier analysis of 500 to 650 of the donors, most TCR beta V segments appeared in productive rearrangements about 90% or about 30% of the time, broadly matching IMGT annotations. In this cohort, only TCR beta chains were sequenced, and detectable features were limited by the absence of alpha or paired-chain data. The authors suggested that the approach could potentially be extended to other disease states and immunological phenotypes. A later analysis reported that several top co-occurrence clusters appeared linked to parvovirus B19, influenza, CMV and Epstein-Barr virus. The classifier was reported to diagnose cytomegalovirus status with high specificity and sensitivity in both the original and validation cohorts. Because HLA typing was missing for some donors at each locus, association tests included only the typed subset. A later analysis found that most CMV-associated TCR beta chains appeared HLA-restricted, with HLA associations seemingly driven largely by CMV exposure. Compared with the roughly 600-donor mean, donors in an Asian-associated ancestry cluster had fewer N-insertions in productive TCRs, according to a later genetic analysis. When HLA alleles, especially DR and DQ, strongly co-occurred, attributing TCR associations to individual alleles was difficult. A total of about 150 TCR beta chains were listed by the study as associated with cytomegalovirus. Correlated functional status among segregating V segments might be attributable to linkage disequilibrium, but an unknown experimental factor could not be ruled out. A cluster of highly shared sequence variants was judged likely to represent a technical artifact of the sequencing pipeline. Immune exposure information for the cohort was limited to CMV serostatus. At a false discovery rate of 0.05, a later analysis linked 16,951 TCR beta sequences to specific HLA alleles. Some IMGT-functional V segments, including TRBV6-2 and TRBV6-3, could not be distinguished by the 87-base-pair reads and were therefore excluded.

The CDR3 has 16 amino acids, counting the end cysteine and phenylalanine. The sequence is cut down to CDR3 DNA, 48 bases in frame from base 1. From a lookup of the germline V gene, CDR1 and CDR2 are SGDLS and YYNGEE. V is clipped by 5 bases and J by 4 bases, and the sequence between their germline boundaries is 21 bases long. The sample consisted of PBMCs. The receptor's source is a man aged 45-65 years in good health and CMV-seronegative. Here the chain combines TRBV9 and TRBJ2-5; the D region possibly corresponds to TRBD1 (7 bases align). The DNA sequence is TGTGCCAGCAGTAAAGGAGGGGGCGATTCTGGAGAGACCCAGTACTTC. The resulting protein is CASSKGGGDSGETQYF.